This is a list of T cell receptor beta chains from one sample in a study of CD8+ T cells in alopecia areata. Using immunoSEQ multiplex PCR, the repertoire was profiled, and TCRdb retains in-frame clones only, with some absent. The sample consists of some 130,000 clones, 50% to 65% of them appearing once. The sequencing used CD8+ T cells sorted from blood, collected at week 4, from a patient treated with tofacitinib. These receptor sequences come from a human donor with alopecia areata. CDR3s include the opening cysteine and the closing phenylalanine or tryptophan. D genes are given only for firm matches. A clone size is listed for some rows: how often the clone was seen (once, few, many), or a class if it is expanded.

CDR3	DNA	J	D	size	V
CASSLTGTAHDEQYF	TGTGCCAGCAGCTTGACCGGGACTGCTCATGACGAGCAGTACTTC	TRBJ2-7	.	once	TRBV7-9
CASSPDFGTEAFF	TGTGCCAGTAGTCCCGACTTTGGAACTGAAGCTTTCTTT	TRBJ1-1	.	few	TRBV19
CASSEVAISTDTQYF	TGTGCCAGCAGTGAAGTAGCGATCAGCACAGATACGCAGTATTTT	TRBJ2-3	.	few	TRBV2
CASSFQGLQETQYF	TGTGCCAGCAGCTTCCAGGGGCTACAAGAGACCCAGTACTTC	TRBJ2-5	.	.	TRBV13
CSVVTGLSGANVLTF	TGCAGCGTTGTGACAGGCCTCTCTGGGGCCAACGTCCTGACTTTC	TRBJ2-6	.	.	TRBV29-1
CASSEENQPQHF	TGTGCCAGCAGTGAAGAGAATCAGCCCCAGCATTTT	TRBJ1-5	.	once	TRBV2
CASSLSADRVPYEQYF	TGTGCCAGCAGTTTATCCGCGGACAGGGTACCCTACGAGCAGTACTTC	TRBJ2-7	TRBD1	.	TRBV27
CASSLLAGVETQYF	TGTGCCAGCAGTCTACTAGCGGGGGTTGAGACCCAGTACTTC	TRBJ2-5	TRBD2	.	TRBV6-5
CASTMTVTSTDTQYF	TGTGCCAGCACTATGACAGTGACTAGCACAGATACGCAGTATTTT	TRBJ2-3	.	.	TRBV13
CASSVATGVGAEAFF	TGTGCCAGCAGCGTAGCGACGGGGGTCGGGGCTGAAGCTTTCTTT	TRBJ1-1	.	.	TRBV9
CAWSVLGGTEAFF	TGTGCCTGGAGTGTCCTAGGGGGGACCGAAGCTTTCTTT	TRBJ1-1	.	.	TRBV30
CASSETSGSTDTQYF	TGTGCCAGCAGCGAGACTAGCGGAAGCACAGATACGCAGTATTTT	TRBJ2-3	TRBD2	.	TRBV7-9
CASSEAVRGLEGYTF	TGTGCCAGCAGTGAAGCGGTCAGGGGGCTCGAGGGCTACACCTTC	TRBJ1-2	TRBD1	few	TRBV13
CASSPPLSGPEAFF	TGTGCCAGCTCACCACCGCTATCGGGTCCTGAAGCTTTCTTT	TRBJ1-1	.	few	TRBV18
CASSVWTPRGDTQYF	TGTGCCAGCAGCGTCTGGACTCCCCGGGGAGATACGCAGTATTTT	TRBJ2-3	.	.	TRBV9
CASSVEGGNSPLHF	TGTGCCAGCAGCGTAGAGGGGGGGAATTCACCCCTCCACTTT	TRBJ1-6	.	.	TRBV9
CSVEGGQDYGYTF	TGCAGCGTTGAGGGGGGGCAAGACTATGGCTACACCTTC	TRBJ1-2	.	few	TRBV29-1
CASSLDSGSDTQYF	TGCGCCAGCAGCTTAGATTCAGGGTCGGATACGCAGTATTTT	TRBJ2-3	.	.	TRBV5-1
CASSVAVGDSYEQYF	TGTGCCAGCAGCGTGGCCGTTGGGGATTCCTACGAGCAGTACTTC	TRBJ2-7	.	.	TRBV7-6
CASRNPRDSTEAFF	TGTGCCAGTAGAAATCCCCGGGACAGCACTGAAGCTTTCTTT	TRBJ1-1	TRBD1	few	TRBV19
CASRMETEAFF	TGTGCCAGCCGGATGGAGACTGAAGCTTTCTTT	TRBJ1-1	.	.	TRBV30
CASSFPGQGLYEQYF	TGTGCCAGCAGTTTCCCGGGACAGGGCCTCTACGAGCAGTACTTC	TRBJ2-7	TRBD1	.	TRBV27
CGGGSAPVLGDGELFF	TGCGGTGGGGGTTCTGCGCCAGTCCTCGGGGACGGGGAGCTGTTTTTT	TRBJ2-2	.	.	TRBV23-1
CSVGGGNQPQHF	TGCAGCGTTGGCGGGGGGAATCAGCCCCAGCATTTT	TRBJ1-5	.	.	TRBV29-1
CAWSVASGLTDTQYF	TGTGCCTGGAGTGTTGCTAGCGGCTTAACAGATACGCAGTATTTT	TRBJ2-3	TRBD2	.	TRBV30
CASSLSTGLLNTQYF	TGTGCCAGCAGCTTATCTACGGGACTCCTGAATACGCAGTATTTT	TRBJ2-3	.	.	TRBV7-8
CASSQDGTTNTGELFF	TGCGCCAGCAGCCAAGATGGGACAACGAACACCGGGGAGCTGTTTTTT	TRBJ2-2	.	few	TRBV4-3
CASSTEGADGYTF	TGTGCCAGCAGTACCGAGGGGGCCGATGGCTACACCTTC	TRBJ1-2	TRBD1	few	TRBV27
CAWSPIGTEAFF	TGTGCCTGGAGTCCGATCGGAACTGAAGCTTTCTTT	TRBJ1-1	.	few	TRBV30
CASSLVPYVNEQFF	TGTGCCAGCAGCTTAGTTCCCTACGTAAATGAGCAGTTCTTC	TRBJ2-1	.	few	TRBV7-2
CASSERRETQYF	TGTGCCAGCAGCGAAAGGCGGGAGACCCAGTACTTC	TRBJ2-5	.	.	TRBV4-2
CASRKGYNEQFF	TGTGCCAGCAGGAAGGGCTACAATGAGCAGTTCTTC	TRBJ2-1	.	few	TRBV27
CSVDDSGGGTDTQYF	TGCAGCGTTGATGACAGCGGGGGAGGTACAGATACGCAGTATTTT	TRBJ2-3	TRBD2	.	TRBV29-1
CASSRGTESNQPQHF	TGTGCCAGCAGCCGAGGGACAGAAAGCAATCAGCCCCAGCATTTT	TRBJ1-5	TRBD1	many	TRBV7-9
CASSQSQGTYEQYF	TGCGCCAGCAGTCAATCACAGGGCACCTACGAGCAGTACTTC	TRBJ2-7	.	few	TRBV23-1
CAISPTSGGITDTQYF	TGTGCCATCAGCCCCACTAGCGGGGGTATCACAGATACGCAGTATTTT	TRBJ2-3	TRBD2	.	TRBV10-3
CASSSTERGTEAFF	TGCGCCAGCAGCTCGACCGAAAGGGGGACTGAAGCTTTCTTT	TRBJ1-1	.	few	TRBV5-1
CASSLRTRGPNQPQHF	TGCGCCAGCAGCCTCAGAACCAGGGGACCCAATCAGCCCCAGCATTTT	TRBJ1-5	.	.	TRBV5-1
CASSYPGQGYNEQFF	TGTGCCAGCAGCTACCCGGGACAGGGGTACAATGAGCAGTTCTTC	TRBJ2-1	TRBD1	.	TRBV5-6
CASSASGGRTDTQYF	TGCGCCAGCAGTGCAAGCGGGGGGCGCACAGATACGCAGTATTTT	TRBJ2-3	TRBD2	few	TRBV10-2
CASSFSGEGTGELFF	TGTGCCAGCAGTTTTTCCGGGGAAGGTACCGGGGAGCTGTTTTTT	TRBJ2-2	.	.	TRBV27
CASSSLYGTSPSWANVLTF	TGTGCCAGCAGCTCTCTCTACGGGACAAGTCCCTCGTGGGCCAACGTCCTGACTTTC	TRBJ2-6	.	once	TRBV11-2
CASSKGHSNQPQHF	TGTGCCAGCAGTAAGGGACACAGCAATCAGCCCCAGCATTTT	TRBJ1-5	.	few	TRBV27
CASSLDRGYNEQFF	TGCGCCAGCAGCCTCGACAGGGGATACAATGAGCAGTTCTTC	TRBJ2-1	TRBD1	.	TRBV4-1
CASSPAGGWNEQFF	TGTGCCAGCAGTCCCGCGGGGGGGTGGAATGAGCAGTTCTTC	TRBJ2-1	TRBD2	.	TRBV6-5